This paragraph reports one TCR beta chain. This clonotype occurred many times. It has no known antigen specificity. Qualities for individual bases were not recorded, and no much larger clone is one base off. The data were obtained in a study of T-cell reconstitution after alpha-beta-depleted transplantation in children listed by TCRdb under 2016. About the investigation overall: The study quantitatively tracked T-cell immune reconstitution after TCRalphabeta/CD19-depleted allogeneic hematopoietic cell transplantation in children using TCR repertoire profiling.

The method behind the library was PCR. Instrument used: Illumina HiSeq 2500. To normalize quantification of the TCRbeta repertoire, the TCR libraries were built with molecular barcoding that relied on unique molecular identifiers. TCRdb handled the public reads itself, with Q25 trimming in fastp and clone calling in MiXCR, and kept productive beta chains. For every CDR3 protein sequence, its rows merge into one entry that carries the most common genes and DNA. In all, the sample holds a few hundred thousand distinct CDR3 sequences, and roughly 15% of those were seen once. The leading ten clones occupy about 4% of the sample. At the junction V is shortened by 4 bases and J by 4 bases, with 11 bases in between. The CDR3 sequence holds 12 residues, the cysteine and phenylalanine included. The retained sequence is limited to the CDR3, 36 bases, with the frame set at the first base. Based on the germline V gene (reference sequence), the CDR1 and CDR2 sequences are DFQATT and SNEGSKA.

The starting material was PBMCs, obtained from the stem cell graft. The source of this sequence is a human donor who donated a stem cell graft to a child with Fanconi anemia. The chain uses TRBV20-1 and TRBJ2-7; the D gene cannot be resolved reliably. The nucleotide sequence reads as follows: TGCAGTGCTAAAGGGCCCCGTTACGAGCAGTACTTC. The translation is CSAKGPRYEQYF.